This paragraph reports one T cell receptor (beta chain). There is no known antigen for this receptor. Within one base of it there is no much larger clone, and no base qualities were kept. The CDR3 contains 14 residues, cysteine and phenylalanine counted. Only the CDR3 DNA stays, 42 bases, in frame from base 1. V gives up 0 bases and J gives up 2 bases, and the segment between their germline ends measures 7 bases. Based on the germline V gene, the CDR1 and CDR2 sequences are SGDLS and YYNGEE. This sample is part of a study of blood T cells in healthy people across ages (dated by TCRdb to 2015 to 2017). General notes on the study: In model experiments, template switching captured about one uniquely barcoded TCR beta cDNA molecule for every two T cells. The study measured age-related changes in TCR beta repertoire diversity using deep sequencing normalized with unique cDNA molecular identifiers. Two additional independent replicas of 1 million unique cDNA reads from the same blood draw were analyzed for two donors (one aged 18 to 30 and one aged 80 or older). The donors were divided into four age groups: young (average around 16 years), middle-aged (under 40), aged (around 59) and long-lived (about 90). To avoid experimental bias, donors of different ages were randomly spread across the sequencing lanes.

On the study overall, not on this receptor specifically: As age increased, observed TCR beta diversity per million T cells dropped in a roughly linear way, and a significant reduction was already evident by age roughly 40. Because profiling used bulk unsorted PBMCs, naive and antigen-experienced compartments could not be compared conclusively. Compared with the aged group, the long-lived group had more naive CD4+ T cells, fewer expanded clones and increased TCR diversity, a pattern suggesting age selection. Estimates of total diversity from one million sequenced T cells were regarded as lower bounds and underestimates. Observed TCR beta diversity correlated strongly with the percentage of naive T cells measured by flow cytometry. The CMV infection status of donors was not known, potentially confounding age-related changes in expanded clonotypes.

The roughly 37 donors, aged about 6 to 95 years, were systemically healthy Caucasian individuals from Russia. Around 10 milliliters of peripheral blood were drawn from each donor into EDTA-treated Vacutainer tubes. Ficoll-Paque density-gradient centrifugation was used to isolate PBMCs, with at least 7 million per sample. Total RNA, at least 5 micrograms per sample, was extracted from PBMCs with Trizol reagent. Naive CD45RAhigh/CD27high T cell percentages were measured by flow cytometry on a PBMC aliquot from every donor. The library was built by means of 5' RACE. The run used an Illumina HiSeq 2500. The second PCR ran for about 6 to 12 cycles and used a J-beta primer mix along with a sample-barcoded 5' primer. Each TCR beta cDNA molecule received a unique molecular identifier from a template-switch 5' adaptor carrying 12 random nucleotides. Each sample yielded at least 3 million CDR3-containing paired-end reads. First-strand cDNA synthesis was performed from all RNA using the Mint cDNA synthesis kit, with priming by a TRBC-specific oligonucleotide. Following uracil-DNA glycosylase treatment, all cDNA underwent a first 18-cycle PCR with the universal primers M1SS and BC2_uni_R. The authors' analysis ran thus. Normalization of each sample was performed by random selection of 1 million high-quality reads, each carrying a distinct molecular identifier. Reads sharing molecular identifiers were discarded rather than binned into consensus sequences. MiTCR, run with a Q25 quality threshold and the strictest error-elimination algorithm, handled CDR3 identification, clonotype clustering and error correction. Lower-bound total TCR beta diversity was estimated with a nonparametric unseen species model using Euler transformation. The public sequencing data were trimmed at Q25 with fastp and processed into clonotypes with MiXCR by TCRdb, which kept only in-frame beta chains. Every entry covers one CDR3 protein and lists the most common genes and DNA from its rows. V and J calls and clone size were set by TCRdb, not the authors. The sample table lists hundreds of thousands of distinct CDR3 sequences, 62% of them with a count of one. 25% to 30% of the sample comes from the top ten.

The sequence derives from a man aged 30 to 39 in good health. The chain was built from TRBV9 and TRBJ2-3; a confident D gene designation cannot be given. The specimen was blood. Here the CDR3 is given as CASSVEDVTDTQYF. At the DNA level, the sequence is TGTGCCAGCAGCGTAGAGGACGTCACAGATACGCAGTATTTT.